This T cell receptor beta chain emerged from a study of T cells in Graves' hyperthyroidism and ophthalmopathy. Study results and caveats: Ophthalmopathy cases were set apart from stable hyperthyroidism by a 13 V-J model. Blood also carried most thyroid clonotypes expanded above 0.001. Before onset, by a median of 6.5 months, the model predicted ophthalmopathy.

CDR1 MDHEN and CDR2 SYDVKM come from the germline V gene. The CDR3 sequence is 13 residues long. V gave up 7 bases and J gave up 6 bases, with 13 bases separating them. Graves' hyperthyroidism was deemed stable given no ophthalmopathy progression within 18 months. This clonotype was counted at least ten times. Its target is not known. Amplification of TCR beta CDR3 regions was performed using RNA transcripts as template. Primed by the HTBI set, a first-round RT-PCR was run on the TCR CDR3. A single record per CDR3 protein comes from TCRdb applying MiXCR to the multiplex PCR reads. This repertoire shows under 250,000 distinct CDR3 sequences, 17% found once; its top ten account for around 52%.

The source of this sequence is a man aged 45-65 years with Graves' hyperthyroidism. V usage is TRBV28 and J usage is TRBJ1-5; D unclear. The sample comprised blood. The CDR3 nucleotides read TGTGCCAGCATGCGGGAGGAAGGTCAGCCCCAGCATTTT. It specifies CASMREEGQPQHF.